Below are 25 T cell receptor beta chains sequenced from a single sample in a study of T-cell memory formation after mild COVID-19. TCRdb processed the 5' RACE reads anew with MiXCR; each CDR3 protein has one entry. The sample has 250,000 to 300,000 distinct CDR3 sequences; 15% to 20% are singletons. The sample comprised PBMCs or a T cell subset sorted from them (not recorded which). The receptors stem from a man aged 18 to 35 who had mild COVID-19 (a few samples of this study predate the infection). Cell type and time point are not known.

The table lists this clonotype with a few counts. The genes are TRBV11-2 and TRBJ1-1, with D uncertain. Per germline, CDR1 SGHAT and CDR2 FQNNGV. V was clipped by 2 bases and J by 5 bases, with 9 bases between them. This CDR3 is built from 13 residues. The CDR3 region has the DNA TGTGCCAGCAGCTTAATCCTAGGGACTGAAGCTTTCTTT. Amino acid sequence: CASSLILGTEAFF.

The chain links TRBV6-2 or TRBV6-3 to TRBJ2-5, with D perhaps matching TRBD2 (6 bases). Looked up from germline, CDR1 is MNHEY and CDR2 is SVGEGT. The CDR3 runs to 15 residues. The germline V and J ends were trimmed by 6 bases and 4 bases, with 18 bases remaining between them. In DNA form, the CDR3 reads TGTGCCAGCAGCCCAAGGGGAGGCCAAAGAGAGACCCAGTACTTC. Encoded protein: CASSPRGGQRETQYF.

The CDR3 DNA sequence: TGTGCCAGCAGCCCGACAGGGAATACGCAGTATTTT. This translates into CASSPTGNTQYF. The chain recombines TRBV12-3 or TRBV12-4 with TRBJ2-3; 7 bases agree with TRBD1. The CDR3 has 12 residues. Trimming removed 6 bases from V and 7 bases from J; junction bases left unmatched: 4.

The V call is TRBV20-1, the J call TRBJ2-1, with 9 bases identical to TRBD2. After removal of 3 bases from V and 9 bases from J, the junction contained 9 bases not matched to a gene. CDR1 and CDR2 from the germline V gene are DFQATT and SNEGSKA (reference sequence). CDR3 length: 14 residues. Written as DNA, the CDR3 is TGCAGTGCTAGTATGGCGGGGGGGCCGGTTGAGCAGTTCTTC. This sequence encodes CSASMAGGPVEQFF.

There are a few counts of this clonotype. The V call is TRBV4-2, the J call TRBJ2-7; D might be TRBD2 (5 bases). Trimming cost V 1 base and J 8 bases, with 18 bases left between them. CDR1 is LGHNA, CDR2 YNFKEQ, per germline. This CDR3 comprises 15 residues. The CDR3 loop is CASSQGSGNYGQQYF. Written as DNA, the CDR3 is TGTGCCAGCAGCCAAGGATCGGGGAACTACGGGCAGCAGTACTTC.

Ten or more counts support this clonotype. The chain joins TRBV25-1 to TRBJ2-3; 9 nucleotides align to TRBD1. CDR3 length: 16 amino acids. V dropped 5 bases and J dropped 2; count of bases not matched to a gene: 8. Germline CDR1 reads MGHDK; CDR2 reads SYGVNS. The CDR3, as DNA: TGTGCCAGCAGTAAAACCCGGGACAGGGTCACAGATACGCAGTATTTT. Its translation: CASSKTRDRVTDTQYF.

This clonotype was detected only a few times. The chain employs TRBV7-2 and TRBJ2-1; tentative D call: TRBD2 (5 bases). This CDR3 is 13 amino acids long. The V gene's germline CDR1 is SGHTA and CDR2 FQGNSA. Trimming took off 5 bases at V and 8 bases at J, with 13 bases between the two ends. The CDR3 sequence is CASSPLLGDEQFF. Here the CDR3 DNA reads TGTGCCAGCAGCCCACTACTCGGGGATGAGCAGTTCTTC.

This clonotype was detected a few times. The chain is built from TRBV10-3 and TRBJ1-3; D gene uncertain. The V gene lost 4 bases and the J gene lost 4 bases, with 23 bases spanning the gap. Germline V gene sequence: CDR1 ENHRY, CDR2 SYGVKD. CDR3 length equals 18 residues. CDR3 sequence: CAISGTPYTTDDGNTIYF. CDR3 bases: TGTGCCATCAGTGGAACCCCTTATACGACGGACGACGGAAACACCATATATTTT.

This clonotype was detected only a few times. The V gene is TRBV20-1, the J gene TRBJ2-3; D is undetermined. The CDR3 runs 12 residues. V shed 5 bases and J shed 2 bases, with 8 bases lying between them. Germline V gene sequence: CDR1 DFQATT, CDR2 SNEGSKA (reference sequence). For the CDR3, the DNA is TGCAGTGCTCCATTATCCACAGATACGCAGTATTTT. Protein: CSAPLSTDTQYF.

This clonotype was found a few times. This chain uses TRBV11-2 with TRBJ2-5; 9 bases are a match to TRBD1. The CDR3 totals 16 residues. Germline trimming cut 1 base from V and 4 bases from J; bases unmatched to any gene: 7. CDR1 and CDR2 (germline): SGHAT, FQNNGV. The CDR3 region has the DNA TGTGCCAGCAGCTTAGGGGTGACAGGGGGTGGAGAGACCCAGTACTTC. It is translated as CASSLGVTGGGETQYF.

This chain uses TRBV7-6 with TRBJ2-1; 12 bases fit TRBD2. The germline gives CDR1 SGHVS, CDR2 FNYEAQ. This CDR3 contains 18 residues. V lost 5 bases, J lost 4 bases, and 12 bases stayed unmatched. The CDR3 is CASSDPRASGGVYNEQFF. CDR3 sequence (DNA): TGTGCCAGCAGCGACCCCAGGGCTAGCGGGGGGGTTTACAATGAGCAGTTCTTC.

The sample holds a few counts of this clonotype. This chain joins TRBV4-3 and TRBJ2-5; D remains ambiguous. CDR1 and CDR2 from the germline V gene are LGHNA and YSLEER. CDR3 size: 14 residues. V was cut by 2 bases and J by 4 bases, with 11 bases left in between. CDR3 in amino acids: CASSQSLISETQYF. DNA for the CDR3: TGCGCCAGCAGCCAATCCTTGATTTCAGAGACCCAGTACTTC.

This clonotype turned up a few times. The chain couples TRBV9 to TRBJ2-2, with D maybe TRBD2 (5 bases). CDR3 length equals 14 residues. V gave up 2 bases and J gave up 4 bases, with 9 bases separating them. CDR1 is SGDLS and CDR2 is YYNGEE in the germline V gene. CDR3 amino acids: CASSVASSTGELFF. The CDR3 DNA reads TGTGCCAGCAGCGTCGCTAGCTCCACCGGGGAGCTGTTTTTT.

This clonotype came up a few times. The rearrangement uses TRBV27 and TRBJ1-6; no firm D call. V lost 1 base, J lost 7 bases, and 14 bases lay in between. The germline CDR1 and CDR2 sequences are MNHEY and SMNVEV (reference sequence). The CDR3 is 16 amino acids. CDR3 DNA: TGTGCCAGCAGTTTATATTATGCACAGTTAAATTCACCCCTCCACTTT. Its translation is CASSLYYAQLNSPLHF.

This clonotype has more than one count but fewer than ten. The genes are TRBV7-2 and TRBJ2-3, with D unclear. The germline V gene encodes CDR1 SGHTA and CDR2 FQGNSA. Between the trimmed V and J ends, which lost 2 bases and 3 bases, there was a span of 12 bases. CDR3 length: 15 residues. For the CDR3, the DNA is TGTGCCAGCAGCTTATCCTCTCTGGAGACAGATACGCAGTATTTT. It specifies CASSLSSLETDTQYF.

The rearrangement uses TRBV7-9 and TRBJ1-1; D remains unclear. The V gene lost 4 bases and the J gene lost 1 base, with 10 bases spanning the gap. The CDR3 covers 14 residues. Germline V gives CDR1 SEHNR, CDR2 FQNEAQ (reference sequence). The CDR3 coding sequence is TGTGCCAGCAGCTCCGGACGGGAGAACACTGAAGCTTTCTTT. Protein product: CASSSGRENTEAFF.

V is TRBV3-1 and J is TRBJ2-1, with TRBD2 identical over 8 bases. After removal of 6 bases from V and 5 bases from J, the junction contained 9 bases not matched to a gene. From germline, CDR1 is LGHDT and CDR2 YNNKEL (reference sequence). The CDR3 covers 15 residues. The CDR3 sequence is CASRTRGGHDNEQFF. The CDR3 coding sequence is TGTGCCAGCAGGACCCGGGGGGGCCATGACAATGAGCAGTTCTTC.

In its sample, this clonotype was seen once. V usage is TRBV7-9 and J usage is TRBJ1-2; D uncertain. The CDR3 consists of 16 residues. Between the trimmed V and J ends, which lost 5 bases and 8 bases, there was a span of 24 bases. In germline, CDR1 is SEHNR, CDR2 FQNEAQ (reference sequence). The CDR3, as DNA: TGTGCCAGCAGCCCCACGGACGGGGAAGGCCTATTCGGCTACACCTTC. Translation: CASSPTDGEGLFGYTF.

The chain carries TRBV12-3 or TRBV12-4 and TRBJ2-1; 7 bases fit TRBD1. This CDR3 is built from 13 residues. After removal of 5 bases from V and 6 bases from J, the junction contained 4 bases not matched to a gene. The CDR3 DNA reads TGTGCCAGCAGTCCGGGACAGCTCAATGAGCAGTTCTTC. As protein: CASSPGQLNEQFF.

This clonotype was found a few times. CDR3 protein: CASLGGQAPMNTEAFF. The DNA of the CDR3 is TGTGCCAGCCTCGGGGGGCAGGCCCCCATGAACACTGAAGCTTTCTTT. The chain employs TRBV12-3 or TRBV12-4 and TRBJ1-1, with D possibly matching TRBD1 (6 bases). The CDR3 is made up of 16 amino acids. Between the trimmed V and J ends, which lost 8 bases and 0 bases, there was a span of 19 bases.

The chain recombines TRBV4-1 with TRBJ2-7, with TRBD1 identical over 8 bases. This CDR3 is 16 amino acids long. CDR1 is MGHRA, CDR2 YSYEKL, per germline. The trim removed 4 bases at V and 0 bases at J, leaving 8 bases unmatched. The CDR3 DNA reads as TGCGCCAGCAGCCCGTCCAGGGGGCCAAGCTCCTACGAGCAGTACTTC. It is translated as CASSPSRGPSSYEQYF.

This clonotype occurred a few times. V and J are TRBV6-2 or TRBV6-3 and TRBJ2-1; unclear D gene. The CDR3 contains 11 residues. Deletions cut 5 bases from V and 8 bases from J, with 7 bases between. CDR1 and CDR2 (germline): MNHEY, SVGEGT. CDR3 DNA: TGTGCCAGCAGTGACCCGGATGAGCAGTTCTTC. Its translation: CASSDPDEQFF.

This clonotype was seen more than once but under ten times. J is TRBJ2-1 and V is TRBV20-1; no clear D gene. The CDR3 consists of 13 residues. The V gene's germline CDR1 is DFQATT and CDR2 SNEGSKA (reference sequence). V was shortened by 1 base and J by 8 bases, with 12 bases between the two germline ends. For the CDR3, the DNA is TGCAGTGCTAGAGCCCCTAGGATCTATGAGCAGTTCTTC. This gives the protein CSARAPRIYEQFF.

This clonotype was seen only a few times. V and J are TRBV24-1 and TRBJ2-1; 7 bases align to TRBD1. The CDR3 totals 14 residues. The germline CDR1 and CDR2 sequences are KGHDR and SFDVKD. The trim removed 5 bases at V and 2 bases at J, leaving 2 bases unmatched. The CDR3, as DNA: TGTGCCACCAGTGTCGGGACAGCCTACAATGAGCAGTTCTTC. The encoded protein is CATSVGTAYNEQFF.

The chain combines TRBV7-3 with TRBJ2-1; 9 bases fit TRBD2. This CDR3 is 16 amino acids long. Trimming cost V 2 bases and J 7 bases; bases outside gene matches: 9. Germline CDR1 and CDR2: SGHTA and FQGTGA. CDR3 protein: CASSLQGGGVLNEQFF. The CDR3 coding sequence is TGTGCCAGCAGCTTACAGGGCGGGGGGGTCTTGAATGAGCAGTTCTTC.